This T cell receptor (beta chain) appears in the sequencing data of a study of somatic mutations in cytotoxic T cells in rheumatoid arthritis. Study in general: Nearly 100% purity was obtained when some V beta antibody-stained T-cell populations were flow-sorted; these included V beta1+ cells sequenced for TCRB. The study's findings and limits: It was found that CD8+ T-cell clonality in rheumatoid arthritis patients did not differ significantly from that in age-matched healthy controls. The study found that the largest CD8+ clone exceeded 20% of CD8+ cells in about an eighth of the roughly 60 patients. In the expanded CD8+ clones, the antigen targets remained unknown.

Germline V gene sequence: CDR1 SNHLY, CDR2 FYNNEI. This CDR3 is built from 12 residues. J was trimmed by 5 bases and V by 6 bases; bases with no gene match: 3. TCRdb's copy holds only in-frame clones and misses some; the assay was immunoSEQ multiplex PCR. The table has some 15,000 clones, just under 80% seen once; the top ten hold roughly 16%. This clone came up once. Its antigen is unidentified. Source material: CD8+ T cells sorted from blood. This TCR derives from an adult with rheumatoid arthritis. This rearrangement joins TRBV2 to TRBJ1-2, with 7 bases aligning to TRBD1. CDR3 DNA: TGTGCCAGCAGGGGGACAGTGTATGGCTACACCTTC. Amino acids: CASRGTVYGYTF.